This TCR beta chain came from a study of OX40 agonist ivuxolimab in advanced cancers. On the study more broadly: Three patients responded partially, comprising one with hepatocellular carcinoma and two with cutaneous melanoma.

Using immunoSEQ multiplex PCR, the repertoire was profiled, and TCRdb retains in-frame clones only, with some absent. The sample yields tens of thousands of clones, 80% to 90% seen once. Germline CDR1 is SQVTM and CDR2 is ANQGSEA. The CDR3 sequence is 12 residues long. Trimming removed 7 bases at V and 0 bases at J, with 8 bases between. The chain joins TRBV29-1 to TRBJ2-3; D perhaps matches TRBD2 (5 bases). The sample consisted of CD4+ or CD8+ T cells sorted from blood, taken in a trial of the OX40 agonist ivuxolimab. The origin of this receptor is an adult with an advanced solid tumor such as melanoma, head and neck, liver or kidney cancer. For the CDR3, the DNA is TGCAGCGGAGGGCAGAGCACAGATACGCAGTATTTT. Residues: CSGGQSTDTQYF.